Listed below are T cell receptor beta chains from one sample, sequenced in a study of T cells in Graves' hyperthyroidism and ophthalmopathy. MiXCR, run by TCRdb on the multiplex PCR reads, gives a single entry per CDR3 protein. The repertoire holds hundreds of thousands of distinct CDR3 sequences, with 22% as singletons. The source material was blood. The receptor source for this set is a man aged 25-40 years with Graves' ophthalmopathy. The CDR3 runs from the conserved cysteine through the conserved F or W. The D gene is left open where the match is weak. Clone size, where shown, is once, few, many, or a class for clones that have expanded.

d_call | j_call | v_call | clone_size | cdr3_aa | cdr3_nt
- | TRBJ1-2 | TRBV19 | - | CASSEDRDNYGYTF | TGTGCCAGTAGTGAGGACCGTGACAACTATGGCTACACCTTC
- | TRBJ2-1 | TRBV30 | many | CAWSERTEQFF | TGTGCCTGGAGTGAGAGAACAGAGCAGTTCTTC
- | TRBJ2-3 | TRBV7-8 | - | CASSTEYTQYF | TGTGCCAGCAGCACCGAGTATACGCAGTATTTT
- | TRBJ2-7 | TRBV28 | few | CASSFGAYEQYF | TGTGCCAGCAGTTTCGGTGCCTACGAGCAGTACTTC
- | TRBJ2-1 | TRBV11-3 | many | CASSLDRGAEQFF | TGTGCCAGCAGCTTAGATCGGGGTGCTGAGCAGTTCTTC
- | TRBJ1-2 | TRBV28 | - | CATGVGANYGYTF | TGTGCCACGGGAGTCGGAGCTAACTATGGCTACACCTTC
- | TRBJ2-6 | TRBV28 | - | CASRTGHSGANVLTF | TGTGCCAGCAGGACCGGGCATTCAGGGGCCAACGTCCTGACTTTC
- | TRBJ1-2 | TRBV6-2/TRBV6-3 | - | CASSYTRTAGGYTF | TGTGCCAGCAGTTACACTAGGACCGCCGGGGGCTACACCTTC
- | TRBJ2-7 | TRBV5-1 | few | CASSEAPYEQYF | TGCGCCAGCAGCGAGGCGCCCTACGAGCAGTACTTC
TRBD1 | TRBJ1-1 | TRBV6-1 | - | CASSEWTGANTEAFF | TGTGCCAGCAGTGAATGGACAGGGGCGAACACTGAAGCTTTCTTT
- | TRBJ2-7 | TRBV7-2 | few | CASSLPYYEQYF | TGTGCCAGCAGCCTCCCCTACTACGAGCAGTACTTC
- | TRBJ1-5 | TRBV3-1 | - | CASSQDYRHYSNQPQHF | TGTGCCAGCAGCCAAGATTACAGACACTATAGCAATCAGCCCCAGCATTTT